This passage covers 29 T cell receptor beta chains from one sample sequenced in a study of blood T cell repertoires in COVID-19. Repertoires were generated with immunoSEQ multiplex PCR, while TCRdb's copy carries only in-frame clones and drops some. The table records approximately 130,000 clones, about 86% of them present only once. The sequenced material came from peripheral blood. The receptors were sampled from a woman in her fifties or sixties who had recovered from COVID-19.

The J gene is TRBJ2-7, the V gene TRBV11-1; 10 positions agree with TRBD1. V was pared by 5 bases and J by 4 bases, with 8 bases of the junction left unmatched. This CDR3 region has 15 residues. From germline, CDR1 is SGHAT and CDR2 FQDESV (reference sequence). DNA for the CDR3: TGTGCCAGCAGCCCTCGACAGGGGGCTTCGTACGAGCAGTACTTC. Protein sequence: CASSPRQGASYEQYF.

V is TRBV24-1 and J is TRBJ2-5, with 7 bases identical to TRBD1. The CDR3 has 15 residues. Trimming removed 1 base from V and 4 bases from J; junction bases left unmatched: 5. CDR1 is KGHDR and CDR2 is SFDVKD in the germline V gene. The CDR3 coding sequence is TGTGCCACCAGTGATTTTGACAGGGTGGGAGAGACCCAGTACTTC. It specifies CATSDFDRVGETQYF.

The gene calls are TRBV9 and TRBJ1-2; possibly TRBD1 for D (6 bases). This CDR3 is built from 15 residues. The ends were cut back, 0 bases at V and 2 bases at J, with 11 bases in the middle. Germline-derived CDR1 and CDR2 are SGDLS and YYNGEE. The CDR3 DNA sequence: TGTGCCAGCAGCGTAGAGACAGGTGGGAACTATGGCTACACCTTC. Translating it yields CASSVETGGNYGYTF.

CDR3 in DNA: TGTGCCAGCAGCTTAACTACAGGGGGCTCTGGCTACACCTTC. Translated: CASSLTTGGSGYTF. The chain carries TRBV13 and TRBJ1-2, with TRBD1 identical over 9 bases. CDR3 size: 14 residues. With 2 bases clipped from V and 7 bases from J, the junction kept 5 bases outside the gene matches. The germline V gene has CDR1 PRHDT and CDR2 FYEKMQ (reference sequence).

The chain employs TRBV5-1 and TRBJ1-2, with TRBD1 matching 7 bases. In germline, CDR1 is SGHRS, CDR2 YFSETQ. J gave up 4 bases and V 1 base, and 7 bases lay outside the gene matches. The CDR3 covers 15 residues. This chain's CDR3 is CASSLSGGGLYGYTF. The DNA of the CDR3 is TGCGCCAGCAGCTTGTCTGGAGGGGGCCTCTATGGCTACACCTTC.

In this sample, this clone turned up a few times. J is TRBJ2-5 and V is TRBV12-5; 10 bases are a match to TRBD1. V dropped 0 bases and J dropped 6; count of bases not matched to a gene: 13. Germline lookup yields CDR1 LGHNT and CDR2 FRNRAP. CDR3 length equals 18 residues. The CDR3 coding sequence is TGTGCTAGTGGTTTGGTACTCGATGGACAGGGGGATTCTAAGACCCAGTACTTC. This sequence encodes CASGLVLDGQGDSKTQYF.

V is TRBV6-5 and J is TRBJ2-7; 9 bases are a match to TRBD2. The CDR3 is 16 residues long. V shed 0 bases, J shed 3 bases, and the junction held 6 bases outside the gene matches. Germline V gene sequence: CDR1 MNHEY, CDR2 SVGAGI. This chain's CDR3 is CASSYSGLAGSYEQYF. The CDR3 DNA reads TGTGCCAGCAGTTACTCCGGCCTAGCGGGAAGCTACGAGCAGTACTTC.

This clone was found once. CDR3 DNA sequence: TGTGCCAGCAGCCCCAGGGCCCCTTTGGGTGGCTACACCTTC. Its translation: CASSPRAPLGGYTF. The chain employs TRBV7-9 and TRBJ1-2; possible D gene TRBD1, 5 bases. The CDR3 runs to 14 residues. V was trimmed by 5 bases and J by 7 bases, leaving 17 bases between them. Germline CDR1 is SEHNR and CDR2 is FQNEAQ (reference sequence).

The chain recombines TRBV4-1 with TRBJ2-5, with D maybe TRBD1 (6 bases). This CDR3 contains 12 residues. Trimming shortened V by 0 bases and J by 9 bases, and 8 bases separated the two germline ends. Germline CDR1 MGHRA, CDR2 YSYEKL. The DNA for the CDR3 is TGCGCCAGCAGCCAAGACAGGGGACCCCAGTACTTC. Translation: CASSQDRGPQYF.

The chain links TRBV2 to TRBJ2-2; D is perhaps TRBD1 (6 bases). CDR1 is SNHLY and CDR2 is FYNNEI in the germline V gene. The CDR3 has 14 amino acids. Trimming took 4 bases from V and 5 from J, leaving 11 bases between them. The CDR3 is CASSVRTETGELFF. CDR3 nucleotide sequence: TGTGCCAGCAGTGTGCGGACAGAGACCGGGGAGCTGTTTTTT.

The V and J genes are TRBV7-9 and TRBJ2-7, with a weak D call TRBD2 (7 bases). The CDR3 has 13 residues. The V end lost 5 bases, the J end lost 6 bases, and 14 bases lay between the germline ends. CDR1 is SEHNR and CDR2 is FQNEAQ in the germline V gene (reference sequence). As DNA, the CDR3 is TGTGCCAGCAGCCACGTCGGGGGGCTCGAGCAGTACTTC. Translation: CASSHVGGLEQYF.

The genes are TRBV27 and TRBJ2-3; TRBD1 aligns across 9 bases. CDR3 length: 16 amino acids. The V gene end was trimmed by 6 bases and the J gene end by 3 bases; junction bases not matched to a gene: 10. From germline, CDR1 is MNHEY and CDR2 SMNVEV (reference sequence). The CDR3 protein is CASSNDRGYGTDTQYF. CDR3 DNA: TGTGCCAGCAGCAACGACAGGGGGTATGGTACAGATACGCAGTATTTT.

The rearrangement joins TRBV12-3 or TRBV12-4 to TRBJ1-1; no reliable D call. The V and J ends lost 6 bases and 8 bases respectively, with 13 bases between them. This CDR3 is 12 amino acids long. CDR3 in DNA: TGTGCCAGCAGCCAAAGGCGAGGAGAAGCTTTCTTT. This translates into CASSQRRGEAFF.

With regard to this clone: The sample carries other DNA sequences with the same CDR3. The rearrangement links TRBV19 to TRBJ1-5, with D tentatively TRBD1 (6 bases). CDR1 and CDR2 (germline): LNHDA, SQIVND (reference sequence). The CDR3 contains 14 residues. The V end lost 2 bases, the J end lost 7 bases, and 12 bases lay between the germline ends. CDR3 in DNA: TGTGCCAGTAGTATACGGGGGGCCGGCCAGCCCCAGCATTTT. Protein: CASSIRGAGQPQHF. The entire variable domain, with the rest obtained from reference TRBV19 and TRBJ1-5, is as follows: DGGITQSPKYLFRKEGQNVTLSCEQNLNHDAMYWYRQDPGQGLRLIYYSQIVNDFQKGDIAEGYSVSREKKESFPLTVTSAQKNPTAFYLCASSIRGAGQPQHFGDGTRLSIL.

This clone was seen many times. CDR3 DNA sequence: TGTGCCAGCAGCCAGGGACTAACCACCGGGGAGCTGTTTTTT. It codes for CASSQGLTTGELFF. The chain links TRBV7-2 to TRBJ2-2; 7 bases match TRBD2. The germline gives CDR1 SGHTA, CDR2 FQGNSA. With V trimmed by 5 bases and J by 4 bases, 4 bases remained unmatched. CDR3 length: 14 residues.

The genes are TRBV4-1 and TRBJ2-1; 8 positions match TRBD2. Germline values: CDR1 MGHRA, CDR2 YSYEKL. V trimming: 1 base; J trimming: 4 bases; junction bases outside the gene matches: 3. This CDR3 contains 15 residues. The CDR3 protein is CASSQAGGGYNEQFF. The CDR3 DNA reads as TGCGCCAGCAGCCAAGCAGGCGGGGGGTACAATGAGCAGTTCTTC.

The chain combines TRBV7-9 with TRBJ2-7; perhaps TRBD2 as D (6 bases). This CDR3 spans 13 amino acids. The germline V gene encodes CDR1 SEHNR and CDR2 FQNEAQ (reference sequence). Trimming left V 4 bases short and J 3 bases short, with 10 bases between. The CDR3 reads CASSSGGNYEQYF. The CDR3 DNA reads TGTGCCAGCAGCTCAGGAGGGAACTACGAGCAGTACTTC.

This chain uses TRBV27 with TRBJ1-2; 8 bases fit TRBD1. Germline V gives CDR1 MNHEY, CDR2 SMNVEV (reference sequence). V was pared by 5 bases and J by 0 bases, with 8 bases of the junction left unmatched. This CDR3 comprises 16 residues. In DNA form, the CDR3 reads TGTGCCAGCAGTCTGGACAGGGACTCGGCTAACTATGGCTACACCTTC. Its translation is CASSLDRDSANYGYTF.

This clone was seen once. In DNA form, the CDR3 reads TGTGCCAGCAGCTTTGGACAGTCCATTGATGAAGCTTTCTTT. It translates to CASSFGQSIDEAFF. The gene calls are TRBV7-9 and TRBJ1-1, with a weak D call TRBD1 (6 bases). The CDR3 is made up of 14 amino acids. Germline CDR1 reads SEHNR; CDR2 reads FQNEAQ (reference sequence). V lost 3 bases and J lost 7, with 15 bases in between.

This clone was counted a single time. V usage is TRBV20-1 and J usage is TRBJ2-1; 7 bases agree with TRBD2. V lost 3 bases and J lost 4; bases outside the gene matches: 3. This CDR3 is 13 amino acids long. The germline CDR1 and CDR2 sequences are DFQATT and SNEGSKA (reference sequence). The CDR3 sequence: CSASTSEYNEQFF. The CDR3 nucleotides are TGCAGTGCTAGTACTAGCGAGTACAATGAGCAGTTCTTC.

This sequence joins TRBV28 and TRBJ2-1; 11 bases are shared with TRBD2. From germline, CDR1 is MDHEN and CDR2 SYDVKM. J was trimmed by 4 bases and V by 6 bases; bases with no gene match: 11. This CDR3 has 17 residues. The DNA of the CDR3 is TGTGCCAGCAGGGAGGCCCCCTTAGCGGGAGGGTACAATGAGCAGTTCTTC. Protein product: CASREAPLAGGYNEQFF.

The J gene is TRBJ1-1, the V gene TRBV18; weak D call: TRBD1 (5 bases). Between the trimmed V and J ends, which lost 3 bases and 0 bases, there was a span of 8 bases. Germline-derived CDR1 and CDR2 are KGHSH and LQKENI. This CDR3 is 14 amino acids long. This CDR3 reads CASSPWTLNTEAFF. DNA of the CDR3: TGTGCCAGCTCACCGTGGACATTGAACACTGAAGCTTTCTTT.

The chain is built from TRBV24-1 and TRBJ2-7; 7 bases fit TRBD2. Germline V gives CDR1 KGHDR, CDR2 SFDVKD. The CDR3 sequence is 13 residues long. The V segment lost 6 bases and the J segment 3 bases; nucleotides outside the gene matches: 4. The CDR3 nucleotides read TGTGCCACCAGTCCAAGCGGGGACTACGAGCAGTACTTC. Protein: CATSPSGDYEQYF.

The chain employs TRBV27 and TRBJ1-6; 8 nucleotides line up with TRBD1. Losses at the gene ends were 6 bases for V and 14 bases for J; bases not matched to a gene: 12. CDR3 length: 14 residues. CDR1 MNHEY and CDR2 SMNVEV come from the germline V gene (reference sequence). CDR3 DNA sequence: TGTGCCAGCAGATTTGACAGGGGAGGATTCACCCTCCACTTT. Residues: CASRFDRGGFTLHF.

V and J are TRBV30 and TRBJ1-6; weak D call: TRBD1 (6 bases). The CDR3 consists of 15 residues. V lost 4 bases and J lost 6, with 16 bases in between. The V gene's germline CDR1 is GTSNPN and CDR2 SVGIG (reference sequence). As DNA, the CDR3 is TGTGCCTGGATCGAGACGGGGGGCTTTAATTCACCCCTCCACTTT. As protein: CAWIETGGFNSPLHF.

The chain combines TRBV12-2 with TRBJ2-5; TRBD1 reflects the table's D call only, with no check against the DNA. TRBV12-2 is annotated as a pseudogene. The CDR3 runs to 15 residues. DNA for the CDR3: TGTGCAAGTCGCACTCAGGGGACCCCCGGGGAGACCCAGTACTTC. Protein sequence: CASRTQGTPGETQYF.

The rearrangement joins TRBV5-1 to TRBJ2-5; TRBD1 matches at 8 bases. Germline CDR1 is SGHRS and CDR2 is YFSETQ. CDR3 length: 13 residues. V shed 6 bases, J shed 4 bases, and the junction held 5 bases outside the gene matches. In DNA form, the CDR3 reads TGCGCCAGCACACCCGGGACAGGAGAGACCCAGTACTTC. This codes for CASTPGTGETQYF.

The chain joins TRBV6-5 to TRBJ1-4; 10 bases map to TRBD1. Looked up from germline, CDR1 is MNHEY and CDR2 is SVGAGI. This CDR3 contains 13 residues. The ends lost 6 bases at V and 13 bases at J; junction bases unmatched: 8. CDR3 loop: CASSPIGTGVLFF. In DNA, the CDR3 is TGTGCCAGCAGCCCCATCGGGACAGGGGTACTGTTTTTT.

The V call is TRBV5-1, the J call TRBJ2-2; a weak D match, TRBD1 (5 bases). V gave up 4 bases and J gave up 5 bases, with 9 bases separating them. The germline V gene encodes CDR1 SGHRS and CDR2 YFSETQ. The CDR3 runs 13 residues. CDR3 protein: CASSQTVTGELFF. CDR3 nucleotides: TGCGCCAGCAGCCAGACAGTTACCGGGGAGCTGTTTTTT.